This TCR beta chain was identified in a study of blood T cell repertoires in COVID-19. Study information: The samples span acute and convalescent COVID-19 from the United States, Italy and Spain.

V lost 4 bases and J lost 3, with 16 bases in between. In germline, CDR1 is GTSNPN, CDR2 SVGIG (reference sequence). This CDR3 has 15 residues. Sequenced by immunoSEQ multiplex PCR; TCRdb stores in-frame clones only, minus some. The sample includes roughly 200,000 clones, over 75% of them seen just once. The sequence was obtained from a man between 40 and 49 years old who had recovered from COVID-19. The rearrangement links TRBV30 to TRBJ1-5; tentatively, D is TRBD1 (6 bases). Sequencing was performed on PBMCs or T cells enriched from blood (not recorded which). CDR3 residues: CAWKKPDRDNQPQHF. The CDR3 region has the DNA TGTGCCTGGAAAAAACCGGACAGAGACAATCAGCCCCAGCATTTT.